This is a list of T cell receptor beta chains from one sample in a study of early T cells in non-severe SARS-CoV-2 infection. MiXCR, applied by TCRdb to the 5' RACE reads, yields one record per CDR3 protein. This sample has 60,000 to 75,000 distinct CDR3 sequences, with 10% to 15% found just once. Sequenced material: whole blood. The receptors derive from an adult who was a healthcare worker with PCR-confirmed SARS-CoV-2 infection or an uninfected control (not recorded which). Each CDR3 is given with its conserved first and last residue. Each record gives: V gene, clone size, J gene, CDR3 length, D gene, CDR3 protein, CDR3 DNA. A D gene is named only where the DNA matches it firmly. The listing skips clone size in some rows; elsewhere it reads once, few, many or a size class.

V: TRBV12-3/TRBV12-4; size: many; J: TRBJ1-6; length: 13; D: -; CDR3: CASSFRTNSPLHF; DNA: TGTGCCAGCAGTTTCCGCACAAATTCACCCCTCCACTTT
V: TRBV27; size: many; J: TRBJ1-6; length: 15; D: -; CDR3: CASSFQGVGNSPLHF; DNA: TGTGCCAGCAGTTTTCAAGGGGTGGGGAATTCACCCCTCCACTTT
V: TRBV9; size: many; J: TRBJ2-7; length: 14; D: TRBD1; CDR3: CASSVGQGAYEQYF; DNA: TGTGCCAGCAGCGTAGGCCAGGGGGCCTACGAGCAGTACTTC
V: TRBV7-2; size: many; J: TRBJ2-5; length: 13; D: -; CDR3: CASSLVQIETQYF; DNA: TGTGCCAGCAGCTTAGTACAGATAGAGACCCAGTACTTC
V: TRBV7-2; size: -; J: TRBJ2-1; length: 18; D: TRBD2; CDR3: CASSLPSGRAKPYNEQFF; DNA: TGTGCCAGCAGCTTACCTAGCGGGAGGGCCAAACCCTACAATGAGCAGTTCTTC
V: TRBV11-2; size: -; J: TRBJ2-7; length: 13; D: -; CDR3: CASSLVGLHEQYF; DNA: TGTGCCAGCAGCTTAGTAGGGCTACACGAGCAGTACTTC
V: TRBV5-5; size: -; J: TRBJ1-5; length: 17; D: TRBD1; CDR3: CASSLGTGAGVNQPQHF; DNA: TGTGCCAGCAGCTTGGGGACAGGCGCCGGGGTCAATCAGCCCCAGCATTTT
V: TRBV12-3/TRBV12-4; size: -; J: TRBJ2-1; length: 15; D: TRBD1; CDR3: CASSSRQGTYNEQFF; DNA: TGTGCCAGCAGTTCGAGACAGGGAACCTACAATGAGCAGTTCTTC
V: TRBV7-9; size: few; J: TRBJ2-7; length: 14; D: -; CDR3: CASKLGGGHYEQYF; DNA: TGTGCCAGCAAGCTGGGGGGAGGCCACTACGAGCAGTACTTC
V: TRBV4-1; size: many; J: TRBJ2-7; length: 16; D: TRBD1; CDR3: CASSQDLGDSPYEQYF; DNA: TGCGCCAGCAGCCAAGATCTGGGGGACAGCCCCTACGAGCAGTACTTC
V: TRBV15; size: few; J: TRBJ1-1; length: 15; D: -; CDR3: CATSRDFGANTEAFF; DNA: TGTGCCACCAGCAGAGATTTTGGGGCGAACACTGAAGCTTTCTTT
V: TRBV27; size: many; J: TRBJ1-4; length: 13; D: -; CDR3: CASSLAGGEKLFF; DNA: TGTGCCAGCAGTTTAGCTGGAGGTGAAAAACTGTTTTTT
V: TRBV7-9; size: many; J: TRBJ2-7; length: 14; D: TRBD1; CDR3: CASSGDRGPYEQYF; DNA: TGTGCCAGCAGCGGAGACAGGGGGCCGTACGAGCAGTACTTC
V: TRBV5-1; size: few; J: TRBJ2-5; length: 16; D: TRBD1; CDR3: CASTISGTGGAETQYF; DNA: TGCGCCAGCACCATATCCGGGACAGGGGGCGCCGAGACCCAGTACTTC
V: TRBV11-2; size: many; J: TRBJ2-7; length: 15; D: TRBD1; CDR3: CASSYRDRGNDEQYF; DNA: TGTGCCAGCAGCTACCGGGACAGGGGTAACGACGAGCAGTACTTC
V: TRBV29-1; size: few; J: TRBJ1-1; length: 13; D: -; CDR3: CSVEGWPGTEAFF; DNA: TGCAGCGTTGAGGGGTGGCCGGGCACTGAAGCTTTCTTT
V: TRBV20-1; size: many; J: TRBJ2-5; length: 12; D: -; CDR3: CSARGPRETQYF; DNA: TGCAGTGCTAGGGGTCCTCGGGAGACCCAGTACTTC
V: TRBV2; size: many; J: TRBJ1-5; length: 14; D: -; CDR3: CASSENTPEQPQHF; DNA: TGTGCCAGCAGTGAGAACACTCCAGAACAGCCCCAGCATTTT
V: TRBV6-1; size: many; J: TRBJ2-1; length: 15; D: -; CDR3: CASSLSGATFNEQFF; DNA: TGTGCCAGCAGTCTTAGCGGAGCTACCTTTAATGAGCAGTTCTTC
V: TRBV2; size: few; J: TRBJ2-4; length: 16; D: TRBD2; CDR3: CASSERGTTAKNIQYF; DNA: TGTGCCAGCAGTGAACGGGGGACTACCGCCAAAAACATTCAGTACTTC
V: TRBV11-3; size: -; J: TRBJ1-1; length: 19; D: -; CDR3: CASSLDRSWAGAMNTEAFF; DNA: TGTGCCAGCAGCTTAGATCGGAGTTGGGCAGGGGCAATGAACACTGAAGCTTTCTTT
V: TRBV9; size: -; J: TRBJ2-1; length: 14; D: TRBD2; CDR3: CASSVAGGSNEQFF; DNA: TGTGCCAGCAGCGTAGCGGGGGGTTCCAATGAGCAGTTCTTC
V: TRBV11-2; size: few; J: TRBJ1-3; length: 14; D: -; CDR3: CASSLRVSGNTIYF; DNA: TGTGCCAGCAGCTTACGGGTCTCTGGAAACACCATATATTTT
V: TRBV2; size: -; J: TRBJ2-3; length: 14; D: -; CDR3: CASSELQGTDTQYF; DNA: TGTGCCAGCAGTGAATTACAGGGTACAGATACGCAGTATTTT
V: TRBV7-9; size: few; J: TRBJ2-5; length: 15; D: -; CDR3: CASSLAAAGKETQYF; DNA: TGTGCCAGCAGCTTAGCGGCGGCGGGCAAAGAGACCCAGTACTTC
V: TRBV6-5; size: few; J: TRBJ2-7; length: 16; D: TRBD2; CDR3: CASSYEGQRTSGRVYF; DNA: TGTGCCAGCAGTTACGAGGGACAGCGGACTAGCGGGAGGGTGTACTTC